This entry concerns a single T cell receptor (beta chain). The sample belongs to a study of blood T cell repertoires in COVID-19. Assay: immunoSEQ multiplex PCR; the TCRdb copy retains only in-frame clones and omits some. This table holds around 140,000 clones, around 87% found once. The specimen was peripheral blood. This clonotype was sampled from a man older than 75 with acute or convalescent COVID-19.

CDR3 region: CARRGQGHEQYF. The DNA of the CDR3 is TGTGCCAGGCGGGGACAGGGCCACGAGCAGTACTTC. The chain carries TRBV6-4 and TRBJ2-7; 9 nucleotides align to TRBD1. The CDR3 consists of 12 residues. Germline V gives CDR1 MRHNA, CDR2 SNTAGT. J gave up 5 bases and V 9 bases, and 5 bases lay outside the gene matches.